This T cell receptor beta chain appears in the sequencing data of a study of cytomegalovirus exposure and HLA in healthy donors. Points from the study as a whole: Several of the most significant clusters appeared, in a later analysis, to be linked to common viral pathogens. In vitro data verified a few CMV-associated chains as specific for CMV antigens. Indistinguishability led to the exclusion of some V segments, TRBV6-2 and TRBV6-3 included. DRB1 had the most TCR associations and HLA-C the fewest, a later analysis found, with rates varying by HLA locus.

The PCR made use of 60 Vbeta and 13 Jbeta primers. Sequencing was performed with immunoSEQ multiplex PCR; in TCRdb, only in-frame clones are kept and a portion is missing. The repertoire holds about 160,000 clones, with roughly 80% as singletons. The V gene's germline CDR1 is SEHNR and CDR2 FQNEAQ (reference sequence). V dropped 5 bases and J dropped 4 bases, with 14 bases sitting between them. The CDR3 has 14 amino acids. About this clone: The target antigen is unknown.

What was sequenced was PBMCs. The chain recombines TRBV7-9 with TRBJ1-2; tentatively, D is TRBD1 (6 bases). The receptor comes from a male donor in good health and CMV-seropositive. The CDR3 nucleotides are TGTGCCAGCAGCCCTGGACAGATCCTCTATGGCTACACCTTC. Translated: CASSPGQILYGYTF.